The 21 T cell receptor beta chains presented below share a single source sample, sequenced in a study of Graves' ophthalmopathy and Graves' hyperthyroidism. Amplification from RNA transcripts yielded the TCR beta CDR3 regions. The authors performed first-round RT-PCR with HTBI primers and then a second-round multiplex PCR. TCRdb redid the calling of the multiplex PCR reads with MiXCR, one entry per CDR3 protein. The data contain roughly 400,000 distinct CDR3 sequences, less than 20% of them singletons. The sequenced sample was peripheral blood. These receptors all stem from a woman younger than 35 with stable Graves' hyperthyroidism.

This clonotype appeared many times. The rearrangement uses TRBV20-1 and TRBJ1-1; D remains ambiguous. V was trimmed by 7 bases and J by 2 bases, leaving 8 bases between them. This CDR3 has 11 residues. Germline assignment: CDR1 DFQATT and CDR2 SNEGSKA (reference sequence). CDR3 sequence reads: CSVSENTEAFF. For the CDR3, the DNA is TGCAGTGTTTCGGAAAACACTGAAGCTTTCTTT.

The table lists this clonotype with many counts. The V gene is TRBV19, the J gene TRBJ1-5; D is undetermined. CDR3 length: 13 amino acids. Per germline, CDR1 LNHDA and CDR2 SQIVND (reference sequence). V lost 7 bases to trimming and J lost 0 bases, with 7 bases between them. In nucleotides, the CDR3 is TGTGCCAGTACCCGGAATAGCAATCAGCCCCAGCATTTT. It is translated as CASTRNSNQPQHF.

The sample holds many counts of this clonotype. The chain joins TRBV6-5 to TRBJ2-6; D is unclear. The V gene's germline CDR1 is MNHEY and CDR2 SVGAGI. The germline V and J ends were trimmed by 2 bases and 0 bases, with 11 bases remaining between them. There are 17 residues in the CDR3. The CDR3 region is CASSYLRTVSGANVLTF. The DNA for the CDR3 is TGTGCCAGCAGTTACCTTAGGACGGTCTCTGGGGCCAACGTCCTGACTTTC.

Many counts were recorded for this clonotype. V is TRBV7-2 and J is TRBJ1-2; D unresolved. This CDR3 has 14 amino acids. V lost 2 bases and J lost 0, with 7 bases in between. Germline assignment: CDR1 SGHTA and CDR2 FQGNSA. CDR3 in amino acids: CASSLFDPNYGYTF. The CDR3 DNA reads as TGTGCCAGCAGCTTATTCGACCCTAACTATGGCTACACCTTC.

J is TRBJ1-1 and V is TRBV5-6; D is possibly TRBD1 (6 bases). Trimming removed 3 bases from V and 1 base from J, with 13 bases in between. CDR1 and CDR2 (germline): SGHDT, YYEEEE. The CDR3 extends over 15 amino acids. CDR3 nucleotides: TGTGCCAGCAGCTGGAGGGGGACGAAGAACACTGAAGCTTTCTTT. It encodes CASSWRGTKNTEAFF.

This clonotype was found many times. V and J are TRBV6-1 and TRBJ1-2; no clear D gene. V shed 7 bases and J shed 0 bases, with 9 bases lying between them. CDR1 and CDR2 (germline): MNHNS, SASEGT. The length of the CDR3 is 13 residues. The chain's CDR3 is CASKTDANYGYTF. The DNA of the CDR3 is TGTGCCAGCAAAACCGATGCTAACTATGGCTACACCTTC.

This clonotype has ten or more counts. The chain uses TRBV20-1 and TRBJ1-1; 8 positions match TRBD1. CDR3 length equals 11 residues. Germline V gives CDR1 DFQATT, CDR2 SNEGSKA (reference sequence). V lost 3 bases to trimming and J lost 9 bases; unmatched junction nucleotides: 3. CDR3 nucleotide sequence: TGCAGTGCTAGCAGGACAGGGAAAGCTTTCTTT. Protein product: CSASRTGKAFF.

This clonotype was seen at least ten times. V and J are TRBV11-2 and TRBJ1-2; 8 bases are a match to TRBD1. CDR1 is SGHAT, CDR2 FQNNGV, per germline. With 5 bases clipped from V and 8 bases from J, the junction kept 7 bases outside the gene matches. This CDR3 is built from 13 residues. The CDR3 sequence is CASSPDRARGYTF. The CDR3 DNA is TGTGCCAGCAGCCCGGACAGGGCAAGAGGCTACACCTTC. The whole variable domain, filled in from reference TRBV11-2 and TRBJ1-2, reads EAGVAQSPRYKIIEKRQSVAFWCNPISGHATLYWYQQILGQGPKLLIQFQNNGVVDDSQLPKDRFSAERLKGVDSTLKIQPAKLEDSAVYLCASSPDRARGYTFGSGTRLTVV.

This clonotype appeared many times. The chain combines TRBV12-3 or TRBV12-4 with TRBJ1-6; D is uncertain. Between the trimmed V and J ends, which lost 1 base and 10 bases, there was a span of 17 bases. The CDR3 is 16 residues long. CDR3 bases: TGTGCCAGCAGTTTAGTCTCGGGTGGGCTGGGATCACCCCTCCACTTT. It yields the protein CASSLVSGGLGSPLHF.

This clonotype showed up many times. The chain links TRBV15 to TRBJ1-3, with no clear D. Trimming stripped 8 bases from V and 0 bases from J, with 20 bases between. Per the germline V gene, CDR1 is LNHNV and CDR2 is YYDKDF (reference sequence). This CDR3 has 17 residues. The CDR3 loop reads CATYLVNFFASGNTIYF. The CDR3 coding sequence is TGTGCCACCTACCTTGTTAACTTCTTCGCCTCTGGAAACACCATATATTTT. Filled out from reference TRBV15 and TRBJ1-3, the complete variable domain reads DAMVIQNPRYQVTQFGKPVTLSCSQTLNHNVMYWYQQKSSQAPKLLFHYYDKDFNNEADTPDNFQSRRPNTSFCFLDIRSPGLGDTAMYLCATYLVNFFASGNTIYFGEGSWLTVV.

This clonotype was recorded at least ten times. The chain carries TRBV12-3 or TRBV12-4 and TRBJ1-2; no clear D. Trimming stripped 5 bases from V and 0 bases from J, with 4 bases between. The CDR3 contains 12 residues. CDR3 loop: CASSRANYGYTF. In DNA, the CDR3 is TGTGCCAGCAGTCGAGCTAACTATGGCTACACCTTC.

Many counts were recorded for this clonotype. The gene calls are TRBV4-2 and TRBJ2-5; TRBD2 aligns across 7 bases. The CDR3 covers 16 residues. V lost 0 bases to trimming and J lost 2 bases; unmatched junction nucleotides: 6. Germline loops: CDR1 LGHNA, CDR2 YNFKEQ. CDR3 residues: CASSQEWRGGQETQYF. CDR3 bases: TGTGCCAGCAGCCAAGAATGGAGGGGAGGGCAAGAGACCCAGTACTTC.

In this sample, this clonotype turned up many times. The J gene is TRBJ2-7, the V gene TRBV6-2 or TRBV6-3; the D is unclear. Between the trimmed V and J ends, which lost 0 bases and 6 bases, there was a span of 6 bases. This CDR3 is built from 12 residues. Germline loops: CDR1 MNHEY, CDR2 SVGEGT. The CDR3 here is CASSYSWAEQYF. The CDR3 nucleotides are TGTGCCAGCAGTTACTCCTGGGCCGAGCAGTACTTC.

The V gene is TRBV7-9, the J gene TRBJ2-5; D possibly corresponds to TRBD2 (6 bases). Trimming shortened V by 3 bases and J by 5 bases, and 13 bases separated the two germline ends. Germline V gives CDR1 SEHNR, CDR2 FQNEAQ (reference sequence). The CDR3 has 14 amino acids. Here the CDR3 DNA reads TGTGCCAGCAGCTTGGCTAGCGTAGGGGAGACCCAGTACTTC. Amino acid sequence: CASSLASVGETQYF.

This clonotype has a count of ten or more. The chain employs TRBV11-2 and TRBJ2-7, with D hard to call. This CDR3 contains 15 residues. Between the trimmed V and J ends, which lost 5 bases and 3 bases, there was a span of 17 bases. Germline CDR1 reads SGHAT; CDR2 reads FQNNGV. In nucleotides, the CDR3 is TGTGCCAGCAGCGAAAACCCGGGCTCCTACTACGAGCAGTACTTC. Protein sequence: CASSENPGSYYEQYF.

Many counts were recorded for this clonotype. This sequence joins TRBV27 and TRBJ2-5; D is undetermined. The CDR3 has 13 residues. Deletions cut 3 bases from V and 2 bases from J, with 7 bases between. The germline V gene encodes CDR1 MNHEY and CDR2 SMNVEV (reference sequence). The CDR3 sequence is CASSFDRQETQYF. CDR3 coding DNA: TGTGCCAGCAGTTTTGATCGACAAGAGACCCAGTACTTC.

In its sample, this clonotype was seen many times. The chain combines TRBV12-3 or TRBV12-4 with TRBJ1-1, with a tentative D call TRBD1 (5 bases). This CDR3 region has 11 residues. V lost 6 bases and J lost 10, with 12 bases in between. The CDR3 DNA is TGTGCCAGCAGCGGACGTGGGACAGCTTTCTTT. Its protein is CASSGRGTAFF.

The chain couples TRBV28 to TRBJ1-6; D unclear. The CDR3 runs to 12 residues. V lost 8 bases and J 7 bases, leaving 9 bases between the germline ends. The V gene's germline CDR1 is MDHEN and CDR2 SYDVKM. The CDR3 is CASRQPNSPLHF. CDR3 nucleotide sequence: TGTGCCAGCCGTCAGCCGAATTCACCCCTCCACTTT.

This clonotype came up a few times. The CDR3 protein is CAWRGCDEQYF. CDR3 in DNA: TGTGCCTGGAGGGGGTGCGACGAGCAGTACTTC. This chain joins TRBV30 and TRBJ2-7; D is uncertain. V was shortened by 3 bases and J by 5 bases, with 8 bases between the two germline ends. The CDR3 has 11 residues. Looked up from germline, CDR1 is GTSNPN and CDR2 is SVGIG (reference sequence). Looking up the rest from reference TRBV30 and TRBJ2-7 gives the full variable domain: SQTIHQWPATLVQPVGSPLSLECTVEGTSNPNLYWYRQAAGRGLQLLFYSVGIGQISSEVPQNLSASRPQDRQFILSSKKLLLSDSGFYLCAWRGCDEQYFGPGTRLTVT.

The V gene is TRBV19, the J gene TRBJ2-5; TRBD1 matches at 7 bases. V lost 3 bases and J lost 5; bases outside the gene matches: 9. The CDR3 totals 15 residues. Germline-derived CDR1 and CDR2 are LNHDA and SQIVND (reference sequence). The CDR3 loop is CASSIYRGREETQYF. As DNA, the CDR3 is TGTGCCAGTAGTATCTATAGGGGGCGTGAGGAGACCCAGTACTTC.

The chain couples TRBV10-3 to TRBJ1-1; 7 bases match TRBD1. V trimming: 7 bases; J trimming: 9 bases; junction bases outside the gene matches: 11. The CDR3 spans 13 residues. The germline V gene encodes CDR1 ENHRY and CDR2 SYGVKD. The CDR3 is CAIKSTGSTQAFF. The CDR3 DNA reads as TGTGCCATCAAATCGACAGGGAGCACACAAGCTTTCTTT.